This record concerns one TCR beta chain sequence. Trimming took off 3 bases at V and 4 bases at J, with 10 bases between the two ends. The CDR3 is 13 residues long. Germline assignment: CDR1 SGHDN and CDR2 FVKESK. In the original processing: Reference gene primer amplification gave estimated nucleated cell counts. Clones were sequenced by immunoSEQ multiplex PCR, and TCRdb holds only the in-frame ones, with some missing. For V, J and clone size, that table is used; D and trimming come from the DNA. In the table there are nearly 80,000 clones, 70% to 90% of which are singletons. This sample stems from a study of blood T cell repertoires in COVID-19. The wider study: T cells, B-cell-depleted T cells, or PBMCs supplied cDNA or gDNA.

The chain carries TRBV14 and TRBJ2-7, with D maybe TRBD1 (5 bases). This sequence was found in a woman older than 75 with active or convalescent COVID-19. The specimen was peripheral blood. In nucleotides, the CDR3 is TGTGCCAGCAGCCACCGCAGGGAATACGAGCAGTACTTC. Translating it yields CASSHRREYEQYF. Combining the CDR3 with reference TRBV14 and TRBJ2-7 gives the whole variable domain EAGVTQFPSHSVIEKGQTVTLRCDPISGHDNLYWYRRVMGKEIKFLLHFVKESKQDESGMPNNRFLAERTGGTYSTLKVQPAELEDSGVYFCASSHRREYEQYFGPGTRLTVT.